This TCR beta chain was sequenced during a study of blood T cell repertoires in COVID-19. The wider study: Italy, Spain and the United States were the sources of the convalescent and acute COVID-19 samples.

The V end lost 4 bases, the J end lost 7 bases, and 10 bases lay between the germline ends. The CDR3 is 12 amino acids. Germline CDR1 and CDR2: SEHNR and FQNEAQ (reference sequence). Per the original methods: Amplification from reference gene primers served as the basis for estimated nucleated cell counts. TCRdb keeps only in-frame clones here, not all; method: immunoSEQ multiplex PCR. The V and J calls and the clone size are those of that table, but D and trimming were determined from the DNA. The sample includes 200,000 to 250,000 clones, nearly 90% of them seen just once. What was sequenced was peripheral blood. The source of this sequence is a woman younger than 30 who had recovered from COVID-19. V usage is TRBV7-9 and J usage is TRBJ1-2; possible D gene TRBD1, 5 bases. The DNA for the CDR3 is TGTGCCAGCAGCTCGGGGGAGTTTGGCTACACCTTC. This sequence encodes CASSSGEFGYTF.